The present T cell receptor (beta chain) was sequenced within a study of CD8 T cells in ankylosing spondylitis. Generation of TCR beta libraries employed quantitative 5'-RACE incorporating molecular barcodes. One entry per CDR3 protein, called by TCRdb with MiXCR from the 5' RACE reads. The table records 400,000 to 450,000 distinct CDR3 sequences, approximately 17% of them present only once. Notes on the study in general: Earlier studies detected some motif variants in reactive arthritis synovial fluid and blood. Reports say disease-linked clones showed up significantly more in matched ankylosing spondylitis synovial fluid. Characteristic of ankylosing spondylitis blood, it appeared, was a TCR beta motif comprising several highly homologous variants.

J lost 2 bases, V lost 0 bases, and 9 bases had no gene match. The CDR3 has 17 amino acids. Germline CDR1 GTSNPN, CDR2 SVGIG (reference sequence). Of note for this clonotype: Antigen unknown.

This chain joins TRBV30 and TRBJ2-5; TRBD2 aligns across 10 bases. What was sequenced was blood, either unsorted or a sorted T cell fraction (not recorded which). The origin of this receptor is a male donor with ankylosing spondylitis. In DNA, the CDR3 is TGTGCCTGGAGTGTAGGCCCCAGTAGCGGGGGGCAAGAGACCCAGTACTTC. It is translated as CAWSVGPSSGGQETQYF.